This T cell receptor beta chain was found in a study of blood T cell repertoires in COVID-19. Everyone who took part was roughly 18 to 89 years old, and they came from 24 US areas. Assignment of participants to cohorts was predicated upon participant-reported clinical history. Per the germline V gene, CDR1 is SEHNR and CDR2 is FQNEAQ (reference sequence). Deletions cut 5 bases from V and 4 bases from J, with 8 bases between. The CDR3 is made up of 12 amino acids. Original handling: Estimated nucleated cell counts came from reference gene primer amplification. Using immunoSEQ multiplex PCR, the repertoire was profiled, and TCRdb retains in-frame clones only, with some absent. The DNA gave D and trimming, while V, J and clone size come from that table. The sample lists 200,000 to 250,000 clones, roughly 85% seen once, with under 14% in the top ten.

This TCR was sampled from a man under 40 who had recovered from COVID-19. The material sequenced was PBMCs or T cells enriched from blood (not recorded which). This sequence joins TRBV7-9 and TRBJ1-2; D unresolved. The CDR3 nucleotides are TGTGCCAGCAGCGGCTCTAGCTATGGCTACACCTTC. As protein: CASSGSSYGYTF.